This passage covers 31 T cell receptor beta chains from one sample sequenced in a study of cytomegalovirus exposure and HLA in healthy donors. TCRdb's table, derived via immunoSEQ multiplex PCR, lists solely in-frame clones and lacks some. The table lists 90,000 to 150,000 clones, around 85% of them singletons. The specimen was PBMCs. The receptor set was obtained from a woman in her twenties or thirties in good health and CMV-seronegative.

The gene calls are TRBV27 and TRBJ1-6; 9 bases map to TRBD1. The CDR3 is made up of 13 amino acids. With V trimmed by 5 bases and J by 14 bases, 7 bases remained unmatched. Germline V gene sequence: CDR1 MNHEY, CDR2 SMNVEV (reference sequence). This chain's CDR3 is CASSGTGPRSLHF. CDR3 in DNA: TGTGCCAGCAGTGGGACAGGGCCAAGGTCCCTCCACTTT.

The chain combines TRBV11-3 with TRBJ2-7; 7 bases map to TRBD1. This CDR3 has 14 amino acids. Looked up from germline, CDR1 is SGHNT and CDR2 is YENEEA. V lost 5 bases to trimming and J lost 0 bases; unmatched junction nucleotides: 4. CDR3 coding DNA: TGTGCCAGCAGCATCCGGGACAGCTCCTACGAGCAGTACTTC. Protein sequence: CASSIRDSSYEQYF.

The chain uses TRBV7-8 and TRBJ2-2, with 10 bases aligning to TRBD2. The CDR3 extends over 15 amino acids. Unmatched junction bases numbered 3, after V lost 5 bases and J lost 3 bases. Per germline, CDR1 SGHVS and CDR2 FQNEAQ. The CDR3 DNA sequence: TGTGCCAGCAGCCGGAGCGGGGGGGACACCGGGGAGCTGTTTTTT. Its protein product is CASSRSGGDTGELFF.

This chain joins TRBV15 and TRBJ2-7, with unresolved D. The germline V gene encodes CDR1 LNHNV and CDR2 YYDKDF (reference sequence). V gave up 0 bases and J gave up 0 bases, with 15 bases separating them. The CDR3 is 17 amino acids. Here the CDR3 DNA reads TGTGCCACCAGCAGAGACCGCCGGGTTGATGTCTCCTACGAGCAGTACTTC. Translating it yields CATSRDRRVDVSYEQYF.

This clone was seen only once. CDR3 sequence (DNA): TGTGCCAGCAGTTCAAATCAGCGGAACACTGAAGCTTTCTTT. This codes for CASSSNQRNTEAFF. This rearrangement joins TRBV6-1 to TRBJ1-1, with D hard to call. CDR1 and CDR2 (germline): MNHNS, SASEGT. V gave up 5 bases and J gave up 1 base, with 11 bases separating them. The CDR3 extends over 14 amino acids.

This sequence joins TRBV5-1 and TRBJ2-3; 14 bases align to TRBD2. Germline V CDR1 and CDR2: SGHRS, YFSETQ. V shed 0 bases, J shed 4 bases, and the junction held 7 bases outside the gene matches. This CDR3 is built from 18 residues. The CDR3, as DNA: TGCGCCAGCAGCTTGGGACTAGCGGGGGGGCCGATGTCAGATACGCAGTATTTT. The encoded protein is CASSLGLAGGPMSDTQYF.

This clone appeared once. The CDR3 region has the DNA TGTGCCAGCAGCCCCAGGGCGGGACAGGGGGTCACCGGGGAGCTGTTTTTT. This codes for CASSPRAGQGVTGELFF. This chain connects TRBV7-3 to TRBJ2-2; 11 nucleotides agree with TRBD1. V was pared by 5 bases and J by 4 bases, with 9 bases of the junction left unmatched. Germline loops: CDR1 SGHTA, CDR2 FQGTGA. The CDR3 runs 17 residues.

Of note for this clone: The sample contains more than one DNA sequence encoding this CDR3. The chain couples TRBV6-1 to TRBJ1-5, with 7 positions matching TRBD1. Germline V gene sequence: CDR1 MNHNS, CDR2 SASEGT. This CDR3 contains 16 residues. V was pared by 2 bases and J by 0 bases, with 4 bases of the junction left unmatched. CDR3 in amino acids: CASSERTGYSNQPQHF. CDR3 DNA: TGTGCCAGCAGTGAAAGGACAGGCTATAGCAATCAGCCCCAGCATTTT.

J is TRBJ2-7 and V is TRBV4-2; 10 bases are a match to TRBD2. From germline, CDR1 is LGHNA and CDR2 YNFKEQ. The V segment lost 4 bases and the J segment 0 bases; nucleotides outside the gene matches: 9. The CDR3 is 17 amino acids. DNA of the CDR3: TGTGCCAGCAGCCCCCGCTTAGCGGGGGGAACCTCCTACGAGCAGTACTTC. Translated, it gives CASSPRLAGGTSYEQYF.

V gene TRBV5-1 combines with J gene TRBJ2-7; unclear D gene. V gave up 4 bases and J gave up 7 bases, with 12 bases separating them. The CDR3 loop spans 12 amino acids. CDR1 is SGHRS and CDR2 is YFSETQ in the germline V gene. CDR3 sequence reads: CASSLSFQEQYF. The CDR3 nucleotides read TGCGCCAGCAGCCTATCATTCCAAGAGCAGTACTTC.

The chain joins TRBV7-2 to TRBJ2-1; the match to TRBD2 covers 14 bases. V lost 6 bases and J lost 3; bases outside the gene matches: 7. This CDR3 contains 17 residues. Germline V gene lookup returns CDR1 SGHTA and CDR2 FQGNSA. CDR3 region: CASRPGLAGGLYNEQFF. DNA of the CDR3: TGTGCCAGCAGACCCGGACTAGCGGGGGGCCTCTACAATGAGCAGTTCTTC.

The rearrangement links TRBV6-1 to TRBJ1-5; D remains unclear. Germline V lookup: CDR1 MNHNS, CDR2 SASEGT. The CDR3 extends over 15 amino acids. V was clipped by 10 bases and J by 4 bases, with 20 bases between them. Here the CDR3 reads CATSTGVTGNQPQHF. Written as DNA, the CDR3 is TGTGCCACCTCCACCGGGGTAACGGGGAATCAGCCCCAGCATTTT.

The rearrangement links TRBV29-1 to TRBJ2-5; tentative D call: TRBD2 (7 bases). This CDR3 is built from 16 residues. Germline-derived CDR1 and CDR2 are SQVTM and ANQGSEA. Trimming removed 6 bases from V and 2 bases from J, with 22 bases in between. CDR3 DNA sequence: TGCAGCGTGGGGGGGGACATCCGCTCTCCACAAGAGACCCAGTACTTC. Translation gives CSVGGDIRSPQETQYF. The whole variable domain, filled in from reference TRBV29-1 and TRBJ2-5, reads SAVISQKPSRDICQRGTSLTIQCQVDSQVTMMFWYRQQPGQSLTLIATANQGSEATYESGFVIDKFPISRPNLTFSTLTVSNMSPEDSSIYLCSVGGDIRSPQETQYFGPGTRLLVL.

The CDR3 reads CASSLRTGLAKNIQYF. CDR3 coding DNA: TGTGCCAGCAGTTTGAGGACAGGCCTAGCCAAAAACATTCAGTACTTC. The chain joins TRBV6-6 to TRBJ2-4, with 7 bases lining up with TRBD1. Germline CDR1 MNHNY, CDR2 SVGAGI (reference sequence). V shed 4 bases and J 0 bases; nucleotides not matched to a gene: 6. This CDR3 has 16 residues.

In DNA form, the CDR3 reads TGTGCCAGCAGCTCCAGCGGACTAGCGGGGTACAATGAGCAGTTCTTC. Its protein product is CASSSSGLAGYNEQFF. V usage is TRBV9 and J usage is TRBJ2-1, with TRBD2 matching 12 bases. V lost 4 bases and J lost 4; bases outside the gene matches: 6. Germline-derived CDR1 and CDR2 are SGDLS and YYNGEE. The CDR3 is made up of 16 amino acids.

The J gene is TRBJ1-2, the V gene TRBV5-1; 9 nucleotides line up with TRBD1. The V and J ends lost 5 bases and 4 bases, in that order; junction bases with no gene match: 6. This CDR3 contains 14 residues. Germline lookup yields CDR1 SGHRS and CDR2 YFSETQ. This chain's CDR3 is CASRGQGLLYGYTF. The DNA for the CDR3 is TGCGCCAGCAGGGGACAGGGCCTGCTCTATGGCTACACCTTC.

This chain joins TRBV7-2 and TRBJ2-5; 7 nucleotides match TRBD2. Germline V CDR1 and CDR2: SGHTA, FQGNSA. The CDR3 sequence is 15 residues long. The trim removed 8 bases at V and 4 bases at J, leaving 13 bases unmatched. The CDR3 reads CASGTTQRWGETQYF. For the CDR3, the DNA is TGTGCCAGCGGGACTACCCAACGCTGGGGAGAGACCCAGTACTTC.

The chain links TRBV2 to TRBJ1-2; the match to TRBD1 covers 8 bases. From germline, CDR1 is SNHLY and CDR2 FYNNEI. V lost 6 bases to trimming and J lost 10 bases; unmatched junction nucleotides: 10. The length of the CDR3 is 13 residues. The CDR3 spells CASRDRDKDYYTF. The DNA for the CDR3 is TGTGCCAGCAGGGACAGGGACAAGGATTACTACACCTTC.

This chain uses TRBV19 with TRBJ1-3, with D perhaps TRBD1 (5 bases). Germline V lookup: CDR1 LNHDA, CDR2 SQIVND (reference sequence). The CDR3 runs to 14 residues. Trimming took 5 bases from V and 2 from J, leaving 10 bases between them. The CDR3 DNA sequence: TGTGCCAGTAGTTCTCCAGGGACTGGAAACACCATATATTTT. Protein sequence: CASSSPGTGNTIYF.

V usage is TRBV7-2 and J usage is TRBJ2-2; the match to TRBD2 covers 11 bases. Looked up from germline, CDR1 is SGHTA and CDR2 is FQGNSA. This CDR3 region has 17 residues. The junction had 9 bases not matched to a gene; V was cut back by 5 bases and J by 4 bases. CDR3 nucleotides: TGTGCCAGCAGCCGCCCGGGACTAGCGGACCTCACCGGGGAGCTGTTTTTT. Its translation: CASSRPGLADLTGELFF. The entire variable domain, with the rest obtained from reference TRBV7-2 and TRBJ2-2, is as follows: GAGVSQSPSNKVTEKGKDVELRCDPISGHTALYWYRQSLGQGLEFLIYFQGNSAPDKSGLPSDRFSAERTGGSVSTLTIQRTQQEDSAVYLCASSRPGLADLTGELFFGEGSRLTVL.

This chain connects TRBV4-3 to TRBJ2-4; maybe TRBD2 (5 bases). V shed 0 bases and J shed 8 bases, with 14 bases lying between them. This CDR3 has 15 residues. Germline V lookup: CDR1 LGHNA, CDR2 YSLEER. CDR3: CASSQDSEALDIQYF. CDR3 DNA: TGCGCCAGCAGCCAAGATTCGGAGGCACTCGACATTCAGTACTTC.

The V gene is TRBV19, the J gene TRBJ1-6; 7 bases map to TRBD1. This CDR3 is 18 amino acids long. Trimming cost V 3 bases and J 0 bases; bases outside gene matches: 8. In germline, CDR1 is LNHDA, CDR2 SQIVND (reference sequence). The DNA for the CDR3 is TGTGCCAGTAGTATGCTGGGGACAGTCAGCTCCTATAATTCACCCCTCCACTTT. It encodes CASSMLGTVSSYNSPLHF.

This rearrangement joins TRBV6-5 to TRBJ2-7, with TRBD2 identical over 9 bases. The CDR3 is 14 amino acids. In germline, CDR1 is MNHEY, CDR2 SVGAGI. V shed 4 bases and J 4 bases; nucleotides not matched to a gene: 5. CDR3 coding DNA: TGTGCCAGCAGTTCCCCCAGCGGGGGGTACGAGCAGTACTTC. The encoded protein is CASSSPSGGYEQYF.

In nucleotides, the CDR3 is TGTGCCAGCAGCGTATTTCCGGGGGAAACCTACGAGCAGTACTTC. Amino acid sequence: CASSVFPGETYEQYF. J is TRBJ2-7 and V is TRBV9; possible D gene TRBD2, 6 bases. Trimming took 1 base from V and 2 from J, leaving 13 bases between them. CDR3 size: 15 residues. Germline V gene lookup returns CDR1 SGDLS and CDR2 YYNGEE.

The CDR3 loop reads CASSPTSGLFNEQFF. In nucleotides, the CDR3 is TGTGCCAGCAGCCCCACCTCGGGACTTTTCAATGAGCAGTTCTTC. The rearrangement uses TRBV6-5 and TRBJ2-1; tentative D call: TRBD2 (6 bases). From germline, CDR1 is MNHEY and CDR2 SVGAGI. CDR3 length: 15 residues. V lost 6 bases and J lost 6, with 18 bases in between.

The chain is built from TRBV6-6 and TRBJ2-1; TRBD2 might be the D (6 bases). Germline CDR1 and CDR2: MNHNY and SVGAGI (reference sequence). CDR3 length equals 13 residues. V lost 6 bases to trimming and J lost 7 bases, with 13 bases between them. The CDR3 protein is CASSRPTSNEQFF. CDR3 DNA sequence: TGTGCCAGCAGCCGCCCGACTAGTAATGAGCAGTTCTTC.

The V gene is TRBV10-2, the J gene TRBJ2-2; tentatively, D is TRBD1 (6 bases). Trimming cost V 8 bases and J 4 bases, with 14 bases left between them. Germline V gives CDR1 WSHSY, CDR2 SAAADI. CDR3 length: 14 amino acids. CDR3 loop: CASLRDTRTGELFF. DNA of the CDR3: TGCGCCAGCCTTAGGGACACCCGCACCGGGGAGCTGTTTTTT.

This chain links TRBV11-3 with TRBJ2-7; TRBD2 might be the D (7 bases). V lost 4 bases and J 2 bases, leaving 15 bases between the germline ends. The germline gives CDR1 SGHNT, CDR2 YENEEA. This CDR3 has 15 amino acids. The CDR3 DNA is TGTGCCAGCAGCTATTTAGGGGGGGGCCCCTACGAGCAGTACTTC. This translates into CASSYLGGGPYEQYF.

The CDR3 here is CASHGVWGQGNGYTF. In DNA form, the CDR3 reads TGTGCCAGTCACGGCGTATGGGGACAGGGCAATGGCTACACCTTC. V usage is TRBV6-1 and J usage is TRBJ1-2; TRBD1 agrees at 9 bases. Germline V gene sequence: CDR1 MNHNS, CDR2 SASEGT. The V segment lost 9 bases and the J segment 6 bases; nucleotides outside the gene matches: 14. The CDR3 has 15 residues.

The V and J genes are TRBV5-8 and TRBJ2-1, with 11 bases matching TRBD2. CDR3 length: 15 amino acids. The V and J ends lost 2 bases and 5 bases, in that order; junction bases with no gene match: 3. Germline V gene data show CDR1 as SGHTS and CDR2 as YDEGEE. The DNA for the CDR3 is TGTGCCAGCAGCTTCCGACTAGCGGGGAACAATGAGCAGTTCTTC. Amino acids: CASSFRLAGNNEQFF.

In its sample, this clone was seen a few times. J is TRBJ2-1 and V is TRBV4-2; 10 nucleotides match TRBD2. V lost 1 base to trimming and J lost 7 bases; unmatched junction nucleotides: 10. The CDR3 length is 17 residues. Germline V CDR1 and CDR2: LGHNA, YNFKEQ. The CDR3 sequence is CASSQAPQRGGRNEQFF. The CDR3 DNA is TGTGCCAGCAGCCAAGCCCCCCAGCGGGGGGGCAGGAATGAGCAGTTCTTC.